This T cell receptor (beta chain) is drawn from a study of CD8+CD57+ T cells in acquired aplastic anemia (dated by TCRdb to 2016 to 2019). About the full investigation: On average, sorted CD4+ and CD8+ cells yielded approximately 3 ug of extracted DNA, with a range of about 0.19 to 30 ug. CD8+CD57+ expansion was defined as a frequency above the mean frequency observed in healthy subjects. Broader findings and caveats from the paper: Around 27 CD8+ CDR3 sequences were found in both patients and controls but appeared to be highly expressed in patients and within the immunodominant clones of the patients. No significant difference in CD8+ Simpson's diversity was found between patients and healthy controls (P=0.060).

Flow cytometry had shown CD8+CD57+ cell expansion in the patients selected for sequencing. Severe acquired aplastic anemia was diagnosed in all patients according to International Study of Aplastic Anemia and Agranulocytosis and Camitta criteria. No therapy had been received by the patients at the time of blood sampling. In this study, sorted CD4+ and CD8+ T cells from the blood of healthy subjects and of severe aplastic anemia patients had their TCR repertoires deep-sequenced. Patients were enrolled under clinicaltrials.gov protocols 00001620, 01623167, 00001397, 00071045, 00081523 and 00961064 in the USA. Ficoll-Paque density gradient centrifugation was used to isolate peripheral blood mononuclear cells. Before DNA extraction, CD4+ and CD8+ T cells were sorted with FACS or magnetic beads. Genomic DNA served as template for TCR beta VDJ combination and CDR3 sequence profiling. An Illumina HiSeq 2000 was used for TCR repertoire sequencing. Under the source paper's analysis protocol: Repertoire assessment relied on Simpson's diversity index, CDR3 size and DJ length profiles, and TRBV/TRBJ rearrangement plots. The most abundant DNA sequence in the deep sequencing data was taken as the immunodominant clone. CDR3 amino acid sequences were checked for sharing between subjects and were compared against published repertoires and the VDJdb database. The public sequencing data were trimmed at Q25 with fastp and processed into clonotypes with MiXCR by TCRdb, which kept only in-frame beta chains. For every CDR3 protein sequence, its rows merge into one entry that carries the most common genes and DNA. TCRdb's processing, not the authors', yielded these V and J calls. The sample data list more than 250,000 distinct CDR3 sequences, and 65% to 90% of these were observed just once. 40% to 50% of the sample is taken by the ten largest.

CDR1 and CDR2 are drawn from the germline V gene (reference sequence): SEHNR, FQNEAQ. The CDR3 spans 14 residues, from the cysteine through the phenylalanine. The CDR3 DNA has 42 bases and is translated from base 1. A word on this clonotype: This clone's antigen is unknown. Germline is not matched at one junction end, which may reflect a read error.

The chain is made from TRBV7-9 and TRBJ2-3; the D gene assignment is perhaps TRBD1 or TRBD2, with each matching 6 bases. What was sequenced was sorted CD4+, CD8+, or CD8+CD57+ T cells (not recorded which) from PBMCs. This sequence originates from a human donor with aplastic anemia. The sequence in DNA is TGTGCCAGCAGCTTTCCGAGAAGCGCCGGGGGCGAGGAGTTT. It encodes CASSFPRSAGGEEF.